Below are 3 T cell receptor beta chains sequenced from a single sample in a study of T cells in Graves' hyperthyroidism and ophthalmopathy. Amplification yielded TCR beta CDR3 regions, with RNA transcripts as the source. The primer set for the first-round RT-PCR of the TCR CDR3 was HTBI. A single record per CDR3 protein comes from TCRdb applying MiXCR to the multiplex PCR reads. Of roughly 500,000 distinct CDR3 sequences detected, around 43% appear once; the ten largest clones hold roughly 45%. What was sequenced was peripheral blood or thyroid tissue (not recorded which). These receptors came from an adult woman with Graves' disease, either hyperthyroidism or ophthalmopathy (not recorded which).

The gene calls are TRBV9 and TRBJ1-4, with D uncertain. The V and J ends lost 5 bases and 3 bases respectively, with 14 bases between them. CDR1 and CDR2 (germline): SGDLS, YYNGEE. CDR3 length: 15 residues. DNA of the CDR3: TGTGCCAGCAGTTTCGGAGGCTCCCCTAATGAAAAACTGTTTTTT. This encodes CASSFGGSPNEKLFF.

This clonotype was recorded at least ten times. The V call is TRBV5-5, the J call TRBJ2-5; no clear D. The CDR3 loop spans 13 amino acids. V shed 3 bases and J shed 4 bases, with 10 bases lying between them. CDR1 is SGHKS and CDR2 is YYEKEE in the germline V gene (reference sequence). The CDR3 region is CASSWRPLETQYF. The CDR3 DNA reads as TGTGCCAGCAGCTGGAGACCTCTAGAGACCCAGTACTTC.

This clonotype was seen a handful of times. The rearrangement links TRBV28 to TRBJ2-6, with D tentatively TRBD1 or TRBD2 (6 bases each). The CDR3 runs to 12 residues. The V gene lost 6 bases and the J gene lost 13 bases, with 13 bases spanning the gap. CDR1 and CDR2 (germline): MDHEN, SYDVKM. The CDR3 spells CASSLGGLVLTF. Here the CDR3 DNA reads TGTGCCAGCAGCTTAGGGGGGCTAGTCCTGACTTTC. The full variable domain, its missing parts supplied by reference TRBV28 and TRBJ2-6, is DVKVTQSSRYLVKRTGEKVFLECVQDMDHENMFWYRQDPGLGLRLIYFSYDVKMKEKGDIPEGYSVSREKKERFSLILESASTNQTSMYLCASSLGGLVLTFGAGSRLTVL.